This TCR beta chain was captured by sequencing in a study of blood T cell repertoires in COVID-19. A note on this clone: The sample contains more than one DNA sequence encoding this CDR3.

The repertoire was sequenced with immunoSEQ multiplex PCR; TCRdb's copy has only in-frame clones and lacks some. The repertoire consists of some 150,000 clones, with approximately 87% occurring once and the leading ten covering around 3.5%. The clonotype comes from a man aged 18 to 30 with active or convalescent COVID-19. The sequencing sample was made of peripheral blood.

The CDR3 coding sequence is TGTGCCAGCAGCGTAGGCGGCTCAACCTACGAGCAGTACTTC. Translated: CASSVGGSTYEQYF. The chain couples TRBV9 to TRBJ2-7; D is undetermined. This CDR3 comprises 14 residues. Trimming shortened V by 0 bases and J by 2 bases, and 9 bases separated the two germline ends. The germline CDR1 and CDR2 sequences are SGDLS and YYNGEE.